The 15 T cell receptor beta chains below come from one sample, sequenced in a study of spatial heterogeneity in lung cancer. TCRdb redid the calling of the 5' RACE reads with MiXCR, one entry per CDR3 protein. The table records some 1,500 distinct CDR3 sequences, approximately 27% of them present only once. The time point denotes: sample taken at primary tumor resection. Material for sequencing was whole RNA from tumor, nontumor lung or frozen PBMC, left unsorted. Specimen: PBMCs, collected at surgery. The receptors come from a male donor with early-stage non-small cell lung cancer.

This CDR3 reads CASSLGVRSNQPQHF. In DNA, the CDR3 is TGTGCCAGCAGCTTAGGGGTTCGGAGCAATCAGCCCCAGCATTTT. The chain links TRBV7-2 to TRBJ1-5; unclear D gene. Germline lookup yields CDR1 SGHTA and CDR2 FQGNSA. The length of the CDR3 is 15 residues. The V gene lost 1 base and the J gene lost 1 base, with 8 bases spanning the gap. The whole variable domain, filled in from reference TRBV7-2 and TRBJ1-5, reads GAGVSQSPSNKVTEKGKDVELRCDPISGHTALYWYRQSLGQGLEFLIYFQGNSAPDKSGLPSDRFSAERTGGSVSTLTIQRTQQEDSAVYLCASSLGVRSNQPQHFGDGTRLSIL.

The chain combines TRBV29-1 with TRBJ1-1; D may be TRBD1 (6 bases). The V end was cut by 6 bases, the J end by 3 bases, with 11 bases between. Germline V lookup: CDR1 SQVTM, CDR2 ANQGSEA. The CDR3 sequence is 12 residues long. Here the CDR3 DNA reads TGCAGCGTGGGACAAAAGCACACTGAAGCTTTCTTT. Residues: CSVGQKHTEAFF.

This clonotype showed up just a few times. This sequence joins TRBV19 and TRBJ1-4, with a possible D match to TRBD1 (5 bases). V dropped 9 bases and J dropped 8 bases, with 16 bases sitting between them. Germline V gene lookup returns CDR1 LNHDA and CDR2 SQIVND (reference sequence). CDR3 length equals 13 residues. The CDR3 loop is CARTPHRGEKLFF. DNA for the CDR3: TGTGCCAGAACCCCCCACCGGGGCGAAAAACTGTTTTTT.

The V and J genes are TRBV23-1 and TRBJ2-3; D is tentatively TRBD1 or TRBD2 (6 bases each). TRBV23-1 is an open reading frame, and its role is uncertain. The CDR3 covers 14 residues. The V and J ends lost 8 bases and 1 base respectively, with 13 bases between them. The chain's CDR3 is CASRARGRTDTQYF. The CDR3 region has the DNA TGCGCCAGCCGCGCCCGGGGGCGCACAGATACGCAGTATTTT.

In its sample, this clonotype was seen many times. One end of the junction varies from germline; a read error may be responsible. This rearrangement joins TRBV5-4 to TRBJ2-7, with 8 bases that match TRBD2. CDR1 SGHNT and CDR2 YYREEE come from the germline V gene (reference sequence). This CDR3 contains 17 residues. The CDR3 protein is CASSLPPAVSGKLLLSF. CDR3 bases: TGTGCCAGCAGCTTGCCCCCCGCGGTTAGCGGGAAACTTCTGCTGTCCTTC.

This sequence joins TRBV5-1 and TRBJ2-7, with D possibly matching TRBD1 (6 bases). The germline gives CDR1 SGHRS, CDR2 YFSETQ. Deletions cut 7 bases from V and 2 bases from J, with 16 bases between. The CDR3 is 14 amino acids. The CDR3 sequence: CASSRQGITYEQYF. CDR3 coding DNA: TGCGCCAGCTCCCGGCAGGGGATAACCTACGAGCAGTACTTC.

The CDR3 protein is CASRPTLYSNQPQHF. CDR3 nucleotide sequence: TGTGCCAGCAGGCCGACACTTTATAGCAATCAGCCCCAGCATTTT. The chain recombines TRBV28 with TRBJ1-5; D gene unclear. The CDR3 extends over 15 amino acids. Germline V CDR1 and CDR2: MDHEN, SYDVKM. Trimming shortened V by 6 bases and J by 0 bases, and 12 bases separated the two germline ends.

About this clonotype itself: Just one base apart from a much larger clone, this may be a read error. The chain links TRBV14 to TRBJ2-7; TRBD2 matches 12 bases. CDR1 is SGHDN, CDR2 FVKESK, per germline. This CDR3 has 15 residues. The CDR3 region is CVSSQGLAGSYEQYF. The CDR3 coding sequence is TGTGTCAGCAGCCAGGGACTAGCGGGCTCCTACGAGCAGTACTTC.

This clonotype is medium-sized in the sample. The rearrangement uses TRBV25-1 and TRBJ2-7; 8 bases are shared with TRBD2. Trimming cost V 1 base and J 5 bases; bases outside gene matches: 7. The CDR3 is made up of 15 amino acids. Looked up from germline, CDR1 is MGHDK and CDR2 is SYGVNS. The CDR3 reads CASSESGTSSHEQYF. The CDR3, as DNA: TGTGCCAGCAGTGAATCGGGGACTAGTAGCCACGAGCAGTACTTC.

J is TRBJ2-6 and V is TRBV7-8, with D tentatively TRBD1 (6 bases). The V gene's germline CDR1 is SGHVS and CDR2 FQNEAQ. V shed 4 bases and J shed 0 bases, with 10 bases lying between them. CDR3 size: 16 residues. The CDR3 coding sequence is TGTGCCAGCAGCTGGGACACCCGCTCTGGGGCCAACGTCCTGACTTTC. It yields the protein CASSWDTRSGANVLTF.

The chain joins TRBV19 to TRBJ2-7; D possibly corresponds to TRBD1 (6 bases). Germline assignment: CDR1 LNHDA and CDR2 SQIVND (reference sequence). Trimming stripped 3 bases from V and 2 bases from J, with 14 bases between. The CDR3 is 15 amino acids. The CDR3 is CASSMGQTGTYEQYF. The CDR3, as DNA: TGTGCCAGTAGTATGGGCCAGACAGGCACCTACGAGCAGTACTTC.

This clonotype was counted ten times or more. V is TRBV30 and J is TRBJ2-5, with D possibly called TRBD1 or TRBD2 (6 bases each). The V gene's germline CDR1 is GTSNPN and CDR2 SVGIG (reference sequence). CDR3 size: 12 residues. Trimming stripped 2 bases from V and 5 bases from J, with 9 bases between. The CDR3 loop reads CAWSRRGETQYF. The CDR3 region has the DNA TGTGCCTGGAGTCGGAGGGGGGAGACCCAGTACTTC.

This clonotype is deemed large. This chain joins TRBV4-1 and TRBJ2-7; TRBD2 matches 9 bases. CDR3 length: 15 amino acids. Losses at the gene ends were 4 bases for V and 0 bases for J; bases not matched to a gene: 4. The germline V gene has CDR1 MGHRA and CDR2 YSYEKL. CDR3 protein: CASSRGLASSYEQYF. The CDR3 DNA reads as TGCGCCAGCAGCCGAGGACTAGCGAGCTCCTACGAGCAGTACTTC.

This chain joins TRBV7-9 and TRBJ1-1; no clear D gene. The CDR3 runs to 11 residues. CDR1 is SEHNR and CDR2 is FQNEAQ in the germline V gene (reference sequence). V gave up 4 bases and J gave up 7 bases, with 7 bases separating them. CDR3 residues: CASSSSSEAFF. CDR3 DNA sequence: TGTGCCAGCAGCTCTTCGAGTGAAGCTTTCTTT.

The V gene is TRBV10-3, the J gene TRBJ2-1; 8 bases fit TRBD2. The J segment lost 8 bases and the V segment lost 0 bases, leaving 3 bases of the junction unmatched. Germline V CDR1 and CDR2: ENHRY, SYGVKD. This CDR3 is built from 14 residues. CDR3 DNA: TGTGCCATCAGTGAGTCCGAGACTAGCGATGAGCAGTTCTTC. As protein: CAISESETSDEQFF.